This T cell receptor (beta chain) emerged from a study of blood T cell repertoires in COVID-19. The overall study: PBMCs, B-cell-depleted T cells, or T cells provided the cDNA or gDNA that made up the material.

The CDR3 is 16 amino acids. Trimming removed 0 bases at V and 4 bases at J, with 16 bases between. CDR1 is MNHNY, CDR2 SVGAGI, per germline (reference sequence). Using immunoSEQ multiplex PCR, the repertoire was profiled, and TCRdb retains in-frame clones only, with some absent. The sample shows about 190,000 clones, roughly 87% of them seen only once. This clonotype was obtained from a woman between 40 and 55 years old with acute or convalescent COVID-19. The rearrangement links TRBV6-6 to TRBJ2-7; D remains unclear. Sequencing was performed on peripheral blood. DNA for the CDR3: TGTGCCAGCAGTTACTCGAGCTATTCTGAGGTATACGAGCAGTACTTC. It encodes CASSYSSYSEVYEQYF.